The next 2 T cell receptor beta chains were all read from a single sample in a study of T cell responses to AZD1222 COVID-19 vaccine. TCRdb's copy holds only in-frame clones and misses some; the assay was immunoSEQ multiplex PCR. Of about 140,000 clones detected, around 93% appear once; the ten largest clones hold 2.5% to 3%. The sequencing here drew on peripheral blood, taken on day 0 of AZD1222 vaccination. Receptors were obtained from an adult in good health.

This chain uses TRBV9 with TRBJ2-1, with 7 bases fitting TRBD1. This CDR3 region has 16 residues. Germline CDR1 reads SGDLS; CDR2 reads YYNGEE. V lost 3 bases and J lost 4; bases outside the gene matches: 10. The CDR3 is CASSGGRQGNYNEQFF. CDR3 nucleotide sequence: TGTGCCAGCAGCGGAGGGAGACAGGGTAATTACAATGAGCAGTTCTTC.

The CDR3 spells CASSPNWDGAYNEQFF. The CDR3 DNA reads TGTGCCAGCTCACCTAACTGGGACGGAGCCTACAATGAGCAGTTCTTC. The rearrangement links TRBV18 to TRBJ2-1, with D tentatively TRBD1 or TRBD2 (5 bases each). The germline gives CDR1 KGHSH, CDR2 LQKENI. CDR3 length: 16 residues. V lost 3 bases, J lost 2 bases, and 14 bases lay in between.